This T cell receptor (beta chain) was documented in a study of cytomegalovirus exposure and HLA in healthy donors. Study-level points and caveats: Earlier findings revealed that most TCR beta V segments proved productive either about 87% or about 30% of the time.

On this clone itself: Its target is unknown.

PCR amplification relied on 60 Vbeta primers (plus 13 Jbeta primers). The protocol was immunoSEQ multiplex PCR, while the TCRdb copy is restricted to in-frame clones and leaves out a portion. Here the sample spans roughly 150,000 clones, around 77% being singletons. The sequencing sample was made of PBMCs. The sequence was obtained from a man aged 45-60 years in good health and CMV-seropositive.

CDR3 protein: CASSFPGQGVAFF. CDR3 nucleotides: TGTGCCAGCAGCTTCCCGGGACAGGGGGTAGCTTTCTTT. The rearrangement links TRBV7-2 to TRBJ1-1, with 11 bases matching TRBD1. Germline-derived CDR1 and CDR2 are SGHTA and FQGNSA. This CDR3 has 13 residues. The junction had 4 bases not matched to a gene; V was cut back by 3 bases and J by 10 bases.